Each of the 7 T cell receptor beta chains below was sequenced from the same sample in a study of blood T cell repertoires in COVID-19. Profiled with immunoSEQ multiplex PCR; TCRdb holds only in-frame clones, not every one. The table includes over 85,000 clones, approximately 86% detected once. Input material: peripheral blood. Receptor source: a man aged 50 to 59 with acute or convalescent COVID-19.

The V call is TRBV12-3 or TRBV12-4, the J call TRBJ2-5; 9 nucleotides align to TRBD1. Unmatched junction bases numbered 2, after V lost 5 bases and J lost 4 bases. This CDR3 spans 13 amino acids. This chain's CDR3 is CASSQGQGETQYF. The CDR3 nucleotides read TGTGCCAGCAGTCAGGGACAGGGAGAGACCCAGTACTTC.

This clone was seen just once. The chain is built from TRBV28 and TRBJ2-1, with TRBD2 matching over 14 bases. There are 16 residues in the CDR3. V lost 5 bases to trimming and J lost 8 bases; unmatched junction nucleotides: 8. Germline V gives CDR1 MDHEN, CDR2 SYDVKM. The CDR3 spells CASSPGTSGRTDEQFF. CDR3 DNA: TGTGCCAGCAGTCCCGGGACTAGCGGGAGAACCGATGAGCAGTTCTTC.

J is TRBJ1-2 and V is TRBV20-1; 8 nucleotides align to TRBD1. Germline V gene lookup returns CDR1 DFQATT and CDR2 SNEGSKA (reference sequence). Trimming removed 4 bases from V and 8 bases from J; junction bases left unmatched: 3. The CDR3 has 11 residues. In DNA form, the CDR3 reads TGCAGTGCTAATGACAGGGGCGGCTACACCTTC. It translates to CSANDRGGYTF.

This chain uses TRBV7-9 with TRBJ2-3, with D maybe TRBD2 (5 bases). Trimming cost V 1 base and J 1 base, with 6 bases left between them. The CDR3 covers 14 residues. The germline V gene encodes CDR1 SEHNR and CDR2 FQNEAQ (reference sequence). CDR3 loop: CASSLVGGTDTQYF. For the CDR3, the DNA is TGTGCCAGCAGCTTAGTCGGGGGCACAGATACGCAGTATTTT.

This clone appeared a single time. The rearrangement joins TRBV9 to TRBJ1-2; D uncertain. Germline assignment: CDR1 SGDLS and CDR2 YYNGEE. This CDR3 is 15 amino acids long. V lost 0 bases and J lost 0, with 9 bases in between. The CDR3 nucleotides read TGTGCCAGCAGCGTAGCCCAACAAGCTAACTATGGCTACACCTTC. This sequence encodes CASSVAQQANYGYTF.

With regard to this clone: At one boundary the junction diverges from the germline segment, which might be a read error. The chain has TRBV27 and TRBJ2-1; no clear D gene. This CDR3 spans 12 amino acids. The V gene's germline CDR1 is MNHEY and CDR2 SMNVEV (reference sequence). The CDR3 is CLVGPNRNEQFF. CDR3 in DNA: TGCTTAGTGGGTCCCAACAGAAATGAGCAGTTCTTC.

The genes are TRBV5-4 and TRBJ2-5; tentative D call: TRBD1 (6 bases). The germline gives CDR1 SGHNT, CDR2 YYREEE (reference sequence). V was pared by 4 bases and J by 5 bases, with 15 bases between. The CDR3 extends over 14 amino acids. The CDR3, as DNA: TGTGCCAGCAGCGTAGTAGGGGGTTTGGAGACCCAGTACTTC. Protein product: CASSVVGGLETQYF.